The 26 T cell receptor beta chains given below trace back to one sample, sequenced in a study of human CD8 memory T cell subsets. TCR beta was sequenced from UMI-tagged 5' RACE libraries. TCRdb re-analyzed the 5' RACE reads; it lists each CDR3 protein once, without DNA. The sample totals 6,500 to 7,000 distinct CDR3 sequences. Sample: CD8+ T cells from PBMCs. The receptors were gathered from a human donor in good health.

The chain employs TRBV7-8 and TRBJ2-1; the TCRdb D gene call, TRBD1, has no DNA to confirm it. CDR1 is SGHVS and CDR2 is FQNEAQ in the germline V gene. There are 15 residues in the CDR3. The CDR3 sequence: CASSITGGLANEQFF. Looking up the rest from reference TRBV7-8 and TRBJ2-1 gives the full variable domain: GAGVSQSPRYKVAKRGQDVALRCDPISGHVSLFWYQQALGQGPEFLTYFQNEAQLDKSGLPSDRFFAERPEGSVSTLKIQRTQQEDSAVYLCASSITGGLANEQFFGPGTRLTVL.

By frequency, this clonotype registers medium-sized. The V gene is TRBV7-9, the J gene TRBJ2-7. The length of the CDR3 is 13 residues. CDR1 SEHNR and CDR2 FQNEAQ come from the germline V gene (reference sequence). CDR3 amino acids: CASSSQGTYEQYF.

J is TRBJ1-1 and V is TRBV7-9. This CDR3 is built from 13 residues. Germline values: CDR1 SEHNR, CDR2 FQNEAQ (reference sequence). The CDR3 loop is CASSGRINTEAFF.

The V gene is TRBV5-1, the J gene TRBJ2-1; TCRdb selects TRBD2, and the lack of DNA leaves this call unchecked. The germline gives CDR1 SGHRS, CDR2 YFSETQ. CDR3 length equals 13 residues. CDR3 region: CASSLEARGEQFF.

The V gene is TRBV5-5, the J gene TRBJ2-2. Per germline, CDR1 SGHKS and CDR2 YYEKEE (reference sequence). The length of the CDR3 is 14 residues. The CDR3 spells CASSFDRPTGELFF.

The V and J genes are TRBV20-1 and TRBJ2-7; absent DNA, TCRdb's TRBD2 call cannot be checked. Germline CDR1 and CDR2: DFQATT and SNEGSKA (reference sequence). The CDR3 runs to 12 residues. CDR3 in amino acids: CSAEGLAHEQYF.

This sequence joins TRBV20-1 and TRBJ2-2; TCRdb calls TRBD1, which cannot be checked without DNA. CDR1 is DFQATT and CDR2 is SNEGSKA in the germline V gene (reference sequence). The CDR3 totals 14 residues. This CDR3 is CSAAGTYNTGELFF.

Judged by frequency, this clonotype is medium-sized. The CDR3 sequence is CASSPRGRDTGELFF. This chain uses TRBV7-9 with TRBJ2-2. The CDR3 loop spans 15 amino acids. Germline V gene data show CDR1 as SEHNR and CDR2 as FQNEAQ (reference sequence).

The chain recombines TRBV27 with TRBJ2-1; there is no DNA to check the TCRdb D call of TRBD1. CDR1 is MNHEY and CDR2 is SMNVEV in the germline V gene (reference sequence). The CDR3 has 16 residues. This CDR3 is CASSSRTGGAYNEQFF.

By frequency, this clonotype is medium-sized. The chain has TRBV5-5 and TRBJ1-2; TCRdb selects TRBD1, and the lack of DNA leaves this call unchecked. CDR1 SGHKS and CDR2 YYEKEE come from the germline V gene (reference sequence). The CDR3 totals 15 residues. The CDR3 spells CASSPWGASREGYTF.

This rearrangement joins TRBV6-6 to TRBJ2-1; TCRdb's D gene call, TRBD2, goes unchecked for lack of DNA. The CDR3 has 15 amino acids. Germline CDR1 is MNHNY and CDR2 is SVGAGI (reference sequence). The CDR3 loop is CASRPSGGPFNEQFF.

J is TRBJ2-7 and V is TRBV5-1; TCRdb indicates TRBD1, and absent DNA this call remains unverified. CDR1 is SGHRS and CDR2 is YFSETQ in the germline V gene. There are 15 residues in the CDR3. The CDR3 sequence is CASSPGTGSSYEQYF.

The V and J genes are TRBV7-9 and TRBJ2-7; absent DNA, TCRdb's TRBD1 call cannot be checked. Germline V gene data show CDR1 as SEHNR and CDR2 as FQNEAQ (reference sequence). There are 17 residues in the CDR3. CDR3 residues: CASSDTGPPNHAYEQYF.

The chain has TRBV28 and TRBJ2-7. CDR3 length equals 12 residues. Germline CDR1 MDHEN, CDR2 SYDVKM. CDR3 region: CASLPIGCEQYF.

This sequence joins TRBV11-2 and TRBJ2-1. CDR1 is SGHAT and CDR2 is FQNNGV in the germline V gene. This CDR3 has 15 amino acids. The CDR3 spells CASSLGTEIYNEQFF.

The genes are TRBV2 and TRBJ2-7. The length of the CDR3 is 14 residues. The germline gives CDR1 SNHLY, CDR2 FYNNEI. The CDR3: CASSEDGENYEQYF.

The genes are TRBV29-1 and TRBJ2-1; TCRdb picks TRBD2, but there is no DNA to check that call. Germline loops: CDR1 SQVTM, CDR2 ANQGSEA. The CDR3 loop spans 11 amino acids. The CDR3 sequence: CSGDGRGEQFF.

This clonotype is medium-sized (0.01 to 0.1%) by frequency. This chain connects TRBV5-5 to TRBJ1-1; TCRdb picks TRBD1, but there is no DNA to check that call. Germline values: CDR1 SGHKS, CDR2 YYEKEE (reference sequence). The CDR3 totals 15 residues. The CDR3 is CASSSFTGVNTEAFF. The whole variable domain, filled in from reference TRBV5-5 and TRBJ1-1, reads DAGVTQSPTHLIKTRGQQVTLRCSPISGHKSVSWYQQVLGQGPQFIFQYYEKEERGRGNFPDRFSARQFPNYSSELNVNALLLGDSALYLCASSSFTGVNTEAFFGQGTRLTVV.

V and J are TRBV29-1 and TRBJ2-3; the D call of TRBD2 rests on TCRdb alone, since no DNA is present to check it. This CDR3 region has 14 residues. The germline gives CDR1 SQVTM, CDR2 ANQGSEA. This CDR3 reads CSVEGLASRNTQYF.

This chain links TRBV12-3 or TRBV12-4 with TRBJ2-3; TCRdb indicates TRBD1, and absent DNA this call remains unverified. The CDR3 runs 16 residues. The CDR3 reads CASRIWGGGRTDTQYF.

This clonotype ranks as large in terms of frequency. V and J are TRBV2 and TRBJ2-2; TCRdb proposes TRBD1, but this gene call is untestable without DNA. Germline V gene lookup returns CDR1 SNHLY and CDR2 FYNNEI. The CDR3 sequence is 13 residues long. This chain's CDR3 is CARKGANTGELFF.

CDR3 sequence: CSVGGGLAGLNNEQFF. The V and J genes are TRBV29-1 and TRBJ2-1; no DNA is available, so the TRBD2 call from TCRdb remains unchecked. The CDR3 length is 16 residues. CDR1 and CDR2 (germline): SQVTM, ANQGSEA.

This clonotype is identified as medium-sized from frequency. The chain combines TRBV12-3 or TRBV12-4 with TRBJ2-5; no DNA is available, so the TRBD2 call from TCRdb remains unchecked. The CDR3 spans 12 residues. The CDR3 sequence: CAIGTSQETQYF.

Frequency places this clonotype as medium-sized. CDR3 protein: CASSLTRGSYGYTF. The chain is built from TRBV27 and TRBJ1-2. Germline CDR1 and CDR2: MNHEY and SMNVEV (reference sequence). The CDR3 is 14 amino acids.

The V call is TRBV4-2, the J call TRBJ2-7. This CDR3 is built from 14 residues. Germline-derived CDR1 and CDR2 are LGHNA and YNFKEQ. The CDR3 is CASSQGRYSYEQYF.

The CDR3 sequence: CASSLVKGQGVATGELFF. The J gene is TRBJ2-2, the V gene TRBV5-4; the D call of TRBD1 rests on TCRdb alone, since no DNA is present to check it. Germline loops: CDR1 SGHNT, CDR2 YYREEE (reference sequence). This CDR3 has 18 amino acids.